This entry describes one T cell receptor (beta chain). What it binds is unknown. A mixed TRB-A/B primer pool amplified rearranged TRB by multiplex touch-down PCR. Using its own MiXCR run on the multiplex PCR reads, TCRdb lists one record per CDR3 protein. The sample lists 5,000 to 7,000 distinct CDR3 sequences, around 35% occurring once. The template was genomic DNA from peripheral blood, not RNA. This sample is drawn from a study of T cell repertoires in aging, cancer and after chemotherapy. The CDR3 runs to 14 residues. Germline CDR1 MNHNY, CDR2 SVGAGI (reference sequence). The V end lost 5 bases, the J end lost 1 base, and 12 bases lay between the germline ends. Study results and limitations: In cancer patients, declining TCR diversity with age involved lost richness and lost evenness. Rebound thymic output was suggested by rising median generation probability during chemotherapy in each cancer cohort.

The rearrangement joins TRBV6-6 to TRBJ2-7; no firm D call. The source is a human donor with a blood cancer. Sequencing input: blood. DNA of the CDR3: TGTGCCAGCAGTGAAAAGTCCAGGTCCTACGAGCAGTACTTC. It is translated as CASSEKSRSYEQYF.